This entry features one T cell receptor beta chain sequence. These data are taken from a study of human T cells and chemical hapten exposure. After removal of 6 bases from V and 10 bases from J, the junction contained 10 bases not matched to a gene. The CDR3 is 15 residues long. The germline V gene encodes CDR1 SGHVS and CDR2 FQNEAQ. MiXCR was run by TCRdb on the RACE reads, yielding one entry per CDR3 protein. Counted here are some 400,000 distinct CDR3 sequences, 4.8% occurring once; the ten biggest clones make up approximately 2.5%. The time point: patch test 1, 2 weeks after DPC sensitization. Treatment defined: therapeutic diphenylcyclopropenone sensitization with weekly scalp DPC.

The sequence was obtained from a woman aged 50 to 65 with alopecia areata. Some clones in this sample may be carry-over from other donors' samples. The gene calls are TRBV7-8 and TRBJ2-1, with 12 positions matching TRBD2. This specimen was whole blood, taken in connection with sensitization to the hapten diphenylcyclopropenone (DPC). CDR3 DNA: TGTGCCAGCAGAAATCTAGCGGGAGGGCCAGGAGAGCAGTTCTTC. It is translated as CASRNLAGGPGEQFF.